These 20 T cell receptor beta chains came from one sample sequenced in a study of molecular identifiers for immune sequencing clone quantification. TCRdb ran MiXCR on the PCR reads and lists one entry per CDR3 protein. This table has around 320,000 distinct CDR3 sequences, 24% appearing once. The sequenced material came from naive CD8+ T cells from blood, with Jurkat cell RNA spiked in. Subset indicated: FACS-sorted CD8+CD4-CCR7+CD45RA+ naive T cells. The receptors originated from a human donor in good health. Some libraries in this study had Jurkat cell RNA spiked in.

To note about this clonotype: Since a much larger clone is just one base distant, this may be a read error. The chain uses TRBV6-4 and TRBJ2-4; 10 nucleotides match TRBD1. CDR1 and CDR2 (germline): MRHNA, SNTAGT. CDR3 length: 14 residues. V shed 6 bases, J shed 6 bases, and the junction held 5 bases outside the gene matches. The CDR3 DNA follows: TGTGCCAGCAGCCCCAGGACAGGGGGAAACATTCAGTACTTC. Its translation: CASSPRTGGNIQYF.

Notes on this clonotype: A much bigger clone sits one base away, suggesting this may be a read error. The chain uses TRBV7-6 and TRBJ2-3; 13 bases align to TRBD2. CDR3 length equals 16 residues. The germline V gene has CDR1 SGHVS and CDR2 FNYEAQ. Here the CDR3 reads CASCLGTSGRADTQYF. Here the CDR3 DNA reads TGTGCCAGCTGCTTAGGAACTAGCGGGAGGGCAGATACGCAGTATTTT. Full variable domain (outside the CDR3, taken from reference TRBV7-6 and TRBJ2-3): GAGVSQSPRYKVTKRGQDVALRCDPISGHVSLYWYRQALGQGPEFLTYFNYEAQQDKSGLPNDRFSAERPEGSISTLTIQRTEQRDSAMYRCASCLGTSGRADTQYFGPGTRLTVL.

The sample holds a few counts of this clonotype. At one end the junction does not follow the germline gene, possibly because of a read error. The V and J genes are TRBV5-3 and TRBJ2-5; no definite D call. TRBV5-3 is reported as an ORF; its role is uncertain. CDR3 size: 13 residues. The CDR3 here is CASSSRAEETQYF. Here the CDR3 DNA reads TGTGCCAGCAGCTCGCGCGCGGAGGAGACCCAGTACTTC.

This clonotype was observed a handful of times. This rearrangement joins TRBV28 to TRBJ2-3; D is unclear. The CDR3 consists of 17 residues. Between the trimmed V and J ends, which lost 1 base and 6 bases, there was a span of 20 bases. Germline lookup yields CDR1 MDHEN and CDR2 SYDVKM. The CDR3 coding sequence is TGTGCCAGCAGTTTATTTGGGAACTATCGACAAGGTGATACGCAGTATTTT. It is translated as CASSLFGNYRQGDTQYF.

This clonotype was recorded many times. This chain connects TRBV9 to TRBJ1-1; TRBD1 might be the D (5 bases). The CDR3 consists of 15 residues. Germline V lookup: CDR1 SGDLS, CDR2 YYNGEE. The V gene lost 0 bases and the J gene lost 1 base, with 10 bases spanning the gap. The CDR3 DNA reads as TGTGCCAGCAGCGTAGGGCAGGGCCCGAACACTGAAGCTTTCTTT. Amino acids: CASSVGQGPNTEAFF.

Notes on this clonotype: A read error may be the cause here, since a much bigger clone is one base away. The chain is built from TRBV29-1 and TRBJ2-3, with D perhaps given as TRBD1 or TRBD2 (6 bases each). The CDR3 consists of 15 residues. V lost 0 bases and J lost 2, with 12 bases in between. CDR1 SQVTM and CDR2 ANQGSEA come from the germline V gene. The CDR3 sequence: CSVEEGWGATDTQYF. As DNA, the CDR3 is TGCAGCGTTGAAGAAGGTTGGGGGGCCACAGATACGCAGTATTTT.

Turning to this clonotype: A much larger clonotype is one base distant, so this may be a read error. This chain links TRBV20-1 with TRBJ2-7; TRBD2 matches 7 bases. The CDR3 has 13 amino acids. Germline V CDR1 and CDR2: DFQATT, SNEGSKA (reference sequence). V was clipped by 5 bases and J by 5 bases; unmatched bases: 9. The CDR3 DNA reads TGCAGTGCTCTAGAGGGAGGGCCTCACGAGCAGTACTTC. Its protein is CSALEGGPHEQYF.

This clonotype was counted a few times. The rearrangement uses TRBV9 and TRBJ2-1; TRBD1 aligns across 8 bases. The V gene's germline CDR1 is SGDLS and CDR2 YYNGEE. The J segment lost 12 bases and the V segment lost 2 bases, leaving 7 bases of the junction unmatched. There are 13 residues in the CDR3. DNA of the CDR3: TGTGCCAGCAGCGTCTTGACAGGGGCTGTGCAGTTCTTC. It specifies CASSVLTGAVQFF.

Many counts were recorded for this clonotype. The chain links TRBV7-2 to TRBJ2-3; D is possibly TRBD1 (5 bases). This CDR3 has 18 amino acids. CDR1 SGHTA and CDR2 FQGNSA come from the germline V gene. Deletions cut 5 bases from V and 1 base from J, with 22 bases between. Here the CDR3 reads CASSPRLVGAYGTDTQYF. CDR3 DNA sequence: TGTGCCAGCAGCCCCCGTTTGGTAGGGGCCTACGGCACAGATACGCAGTATTTT.

This clonotype appeared many times. This chain connects TRBV6-2 or TRBV6-3 to TRBJ2-2; the D is unclear. The CDR3 has 11 residues. Germline V lookup: CDR1 MNHEY, CDR2 SVGEGT. V was trimmed by 7 bases and J by 0 bases, leaving 0 bases between them. The DNA for the CDR3 is TGTGCCAGCACGAACACCGGGGAGCTGTTTTTT. Protein sequence: CASTNTGELFF.

This clonotype has only a few counts. This chain's CDR3 is CASSIGTSGMGPTDTQYF. The CDR3 bases are TGTGCCAGTAGTATTGGCACTAGCGGGATGGGACCCACAGATACGCAGTATTTT. V usage is TRBV19 and J usage is TRBJ2-3; TRBD2 matches 10 bases. J lost 2 bases, V lost 3 bases, and 11 bases had no gene match. CDR1 and CDR2 (germline): LNHDA, SQIVND (reference sequence). This CDR3 has 18 residues.

The J gene is TRBJ2-7, the V gene TRBV28; D possibly corresponds to TRBD2 (5 bases). This CDR3 has 14 amino acids. V shed 7 bases and J shed 2 bases, with 15 bases lying between them. The V gene's germline CDR1 is MDHEN and CDR2 SYDVKM. The CDR3 DNA reads as TGTGCCAGCACCCCAGGACTGGGTGCCTACGAGCAGTACTTC. Its translation is CASTPGLGAYEQYF.

The sample holds a few counts of this clonotype. The chain has TRBV7-3 and TRBJ2-3; D perhaps matches TRBD1 (5 bases). Germline V CDR1 and CDR2: SGHTA, FQGTGA. The CDR3 has 15 amino acids. With 1 base removed from V and 4 bases from J, the gap between germline ends came to 12 bases. CDR3 bases: TGTGCCAGCAGCTTAATAGGATGGGGCGCAGATACGCAGTATTTT. As protein: CASSLIGWGADTQYF.

This clonotype has more than one count but fewer than ten. The genes are TRBV29-1 and TRBJ2-7; 8 bases match TRBD2. V shed 6 bases and J 2 bases; nucleotides not matched to a gene: 6. CDR3 size: 13 residues. Germline lookup yields CDR1 SQVTM and CDR2 ANQGSEA. The DNA of the CDR3 is TGCAGCGTCCTTAGCGGGAATGCCTACGAGCAGTACTTC. Translation gives CSVLSGNAYEQYF.

This chain uses TRBV19 with TRBJ2-1; the D gene is possibly TRBD2 (5 bases). From germline, CDR1 is LNHDA and CDR2 SQIVND (reference sequence). The CDR3 has 15 residues. The ends were cut back, 1 base at V and 2 bases at J, with 9 bases in the middle. The CDR3 nucleotides read TGTGCCAGTAGTATAGCCAGCGGAACCTACAATGAGCAGTTCTTC. This sequence encodes CASSIASGTYNEQFF.

This clonotype has just a few counts. The rearrangement uses TRBV3-1 and TRBJ2-7; TRBD1 matches at 9 bases. V dropped 3 bases and J dropped 1; count of bases not matched to a gene: 1. Germline V CDR1 and CDR2: LGHDT, YNNKEL (reference sequence). The length of the CDR3 is 14 residues. The DNA of the CDR3 is TGTGCCAGCAGCCACGGACAGGGGTCCTACGAGCAGTACTTC. Protein: CASSHGQGSYEQYF.

There are many counts of this clonotype. Written as DNA, the CDR3 is TGTGCCAGCAGTTTAGGGGGCATCGGAGGGCCCCAGCATTTT. This codes for CASSLGGIGGPQHF. The rearrangement joins TRBV12-3 or TRBV12-4 to TRBJ1-5; D is possibly TRBD1 (5 bases). The length of the CDR3 is 14 residues. V was trimmed by 1 base and J by 9 bases, leaving 13 bases between them.

Details on this clonotype: One end of the junction is discordant with germline, which a read error may explain. J is TRBJ2-3 and V is TRBV14; D may correspond to TRBD1 or TRBD2 (5 bases each). Looked up from germline, CDR1 is SGHDN and CDR2 is FVKESK. This CDR3 is built from 15 residues. The CDR3 bases are TGTGCCAGCAGCCACGGGGACCCTAGCACAGATACGCGGTATTTT. Translated: CASSHGDPSTDTRYF.

With respect to this clonotype: This may come from a read error, since a much larger clone is one base off. Here the CDR3 omits its conserved ending phenylalanine or tryptophan, so a read error is the likely source. This chain connects TRBV14 to TRBJ2-5, with D tentatively TRBD1 or TRBD2 (5 bases each). The CDR3 contains 16 residues. Per the germline V gene, CDR1 is SGHDN and CDR2 is FVKESK. The ends were cut back, 5 bases at V and 7 bases at J, with 23 bases in the middle. CDR3 amino acids: CASSWYSMGVEGTQYL. Written as DNA, the CDR3 is TGTGCCAGCAGCTGGTACTCCATGGGGGTCGAGGGGACCCAGTACCTC.

This clonotype was seen at least ten times. The V gene is TRBV7-9, the J gene TRBJ1-5; D may be TRBD1 (5 bases). V shed 3 bases and J shed 3 bases, with 9 bases lying between them. The length of the CDR3 is 14 residues. Germline assignment: CDR1 SEHNR and CDR2 FQNEAQ (reference sequence). CDR3 sequence: CASSFAGNNQPQHF. DNA of the CDR3: TGTGCCAGCAGCTTTGCAGGGAACAATCAGCCCCAGCATTTT. The whole variable domain, filled in from reference TRBV7-9 and TRBJ1-5, reads DTGVSQNPRHKITKRGQNVTFRCDPISEHNRLYWYRQTLGQGPEFLTYFQNEAQLEKSRLLSDRFSAERPKGSFSTLEIQRTEQGDSAMYLCASSFAGNNQPQHFGDGTRLSIL.